The present T cell receptor beta chain was sequenced within a study of glioma-infiltrating T cells. Study observations and caveats: Above-expected tissue-blood divergence occurred in all gliomas, most in low-grade ones. Very few CDR3 sequences were shared between tissue and blood.

There are many counts of this clonotype. The target antigen is unknown. Trimming removed 1 base at V and 0 bases at J, with 16 bases between. In germline, CDR1 is SEHNR, CDR2 FQNEAQ (reference sequence). The CDR3 is 18 amino acids. Amplification of TCR alpha and beta CDR3 regions from RNA used iRepertoire nested multiplex PCR. Input was roughly 85-450 ng of tissue mRNA or PBMC total RNA. TCRdb redid the calling of the multiplex PCR reads with MiXCR, one entry per CDR3 protein. Of over 100,000 distinct CDR3 sequences in the sample, less than 30% were seen once. The specimen sequenced was glioma tissue, nonneoplastic brain tissue, or PBMCs (not recorded which). The sequence was obtained from a human donor with low-grade glioma or glioblastoma, undergoing nonglioma brain surgery, or in good health (not recorded which). The genes are TRBV7-9 and TRBJ1-5; the D gene is possibly TRBD1 (5 bases). CDR3 sequence: CASSLVRGGSFSNQPQHF. CDR3 sequence (DNA): TGTGCCAGCAGCTTAGTGAGGGGCGGCTCTTTTAGCAATCAGCCCCAGCATTTT.